The 18 T cell receptor beta chains below were found in one sample sequenced in a study of PD-1 blockade in classical Hodgkin lymphoma. Some clones are missing from TCRdb's copy, which holds only in-frame ones; the method was immunoSEQ multiplex PCR. The sample lists approximately 41,000 clones; around 83% were seen once. Every patient was affected by relapse after autologous stem cell transplantation, while exposure to brentuximab vedotin was not uniform. The source was peripheral blood mononuclear cells (PBMCs), collected before the second cycle of nivolumab. These receptors came from a human donor with classical Hodgkin lymphoma.

This clone has only a few counts. This chain links TRBV14 with TRBJ1-1, with D possibly matching TRBD1 (5 bases). Trimming took 2 bases from V and 5 from J, leaving 27 bases between them. The germline CDR1 and CDR2 sequences are SGHDN and FVKESK. The CDR3 is 19 amino acids. The CDR3 protein is CASSQIYEGITGSGTEAFF. The CDR3 coding sequence is TGTGCCAGCAGCCAAATTTACGAGGGGATAACAGGAAGTGGGACTGAAGCTTTCTTT.

This clone was found a few times. The chain couples TRBV5-4 to TRBJ1-1; D is uncertain. The CDR3 sequence is 14 residues long. CDR1 is SGHNT and CDR2 is YYREEE in the germline V gene (reference sequence). Trimming cost V 0 bases and J 1 base, with 7 bases left between them. CDR3 protein: CASSLGGENTEAFF. As DNA, the CDR3 is TGTGCCAGCAGCTTGGGGGGAGAGAACACTGAAGCTTTCTTT. The full variable domain, with the rest looked up from reference TRBV5-4 and TRBJ1-1, is ETGVTQSPTHLIKTRGQQVTLRCSSQSGHNTVSWYQQALGQGPQFIFQYYREEENGRGNFPPRFSGLQFPNYSSELNVNALELDDSALYLCASSLGGENTEAFFGQGTRLTVV.

This chain links TRBV6-5 with TRBJ2-7, with D hard to call. V was pared by 5 bases and J by 7 bases, with 12 bases between. CDR3 size: 12 residues. The V gene's germline CDR1 is MNHEY and CDR2 SVGAGI. CDR3 nucleotide sequence: TGTGCCAGCAGTCAATCGGGTCGTGAGCAGTACTTC. Protein sequence: CASSQSGREQYF.

This chain uses TRBV5-8 with TRBJ2-5, with D perhaps matching TRBD1 (5 bases). This CDR3 has 15 residues. With 1 base removed from V and 2 bases from J, the gap between germline ends came to 12 bases. Germline CDR1 reads SGHTS; CDR2 reads YDEGEE. The CDR3 DNA sequence: TGTGCCAGCAGCTTGCCGCGGAGACAGCAAGAGACCCAGTACTTC. This encodes CASSLPRRQQETQYF.

This clone was seen more than once but under ten times. The chain is built from TRBV7-9 and TRBJ1-1; TRBD1 might be the D (6 bases). CDR1 is SEHNR and CDR2 is FQNEAQ in the germline V gene (reference sequence). The CDR3 consists of 13 residues. V lost 8 bases and J lost 0, with 10 bases in between. The chain's CDR3 is CASQTGMNTEAFF. DNA of the CDR3: TGTGCCAGCCAGACAGGCATGAACACTGAAGCTTTCTTT.

This sequence joins TRBV18 and TRBJ1-1; maybe TRBD1 (5 bases). The length of the CDR3 is 14 residues. Trimming took 3 bases from V and 2 from J, leaving 10 bases between them. Per germline, CDR1 KGHSH and CDR2 LQKENI. The CDR3 reads CASSPIRGNTEAFF. CDR3 nucleotide sequence: TGTGCCAGCTCACCTATAAGGGGTAACACTGAAGCTTTCTTT.

The V and J genes are TRBV28 and TRBJ2-1, with unresolved D. Germline CDR1 is MDHEN and CDR2 is SYDVKM. This CDR3 spans 15 amino acids. Trimming took 7 bases from V and 0 from J, leaving 13 bases between them. In DNA form, the CDR3 reads TGTGCCAGCACTGCCAGATCGCCCTCCTACAATGAGCAGTTCTTC. Its protein is CASTARSPSYNEQFF.

V is TRBV5-5 and J is TRBJ2-5; D unresolved. The length of the CDR3 is 14 residues. The V end was cut by 2 bases, the J end by 4 bases, with 12 bases between. Germline CDR1 SGHKS, CDR2 YYEKEE (reference sequence). The CDR3 DNA follows: TGTGCCAGCAGCTTTGGGATGAGGCGAGAGACCCAGTACTTC. Translating gives CASSFGMRRETQYF. The full variable domain, its missing parts supplied by reference TRBV5-5 and TRBJ2-5, is DAGVTQSPTHLIKTRGQQVTLRCSPISGHKSVSWYQQVLGQGPQFIFQYYEKEERGRGNFPDRFSARQFPNYSSELNVNALLLGDSALYLCASSFGMRRETQYFGPGTRLLVL.

The gene calls are TRBV7-6 and TRBJ2-3; tentatively, D is TRBD2 (5 bases). The CDR3 is 15 residues long. From germline, CDR1 is SGHVS and CDR2 FNYEAQ. Trimming left V 0 bases short and J 4 bases short, with 11 bases between. Here the CDR3 reads CASSLASAAADTQYF. CDR3 DNA: TGTGCCAGCAGCTTAGCTAGCGCCGCGGCAGATACGCAGTATTTT.

This clone was found once. The chain is built from TRBV27 and TRBJ1-1; D is unclear. This CDR3 comprises 15 residues. Germline V gene sequence: CDR1 MNHEY, CDR2 SMNVEV (reference sequence). V lost 2 bases and J 4 bases, leaving 14 bases between the germline ends. CDR3 region: CASSLRRAPSTEAFF. The CDR3 DNA reads as TGTGCCAGCAGTTTACGCCGGGCACCGTCCACTGAAGCTTTCTTT.

V usage is TRBV28 and J usage is TRBJ2-5; D ambiguous. Germline V gene lookup returns CDR1 MDHEN and CDR2 SYDVKM. V lost 5 bases and J lost 0, with 10 bases in between. The CDR3 runs to 14 residues. This chain's CDR3 is CASSITTYQETQYF. In DNA form, the CDR3 reads TGTGCCAGCAGTATTACAACGTACCAAGAGACCCAGTACTTC.

The rearrangement joins TRBV5-6 to TRBJ1-3; 7 bases fit TRBD1. The CDR3 sequence is 16 residues long. Germline values: CDR1 SGHDT, CDR2 YYEEEE. V gave up 0 bases and J gave up 4 bases; unmatched junction bases: 7. CDR3 amino acids: CASSLADRADGNTIYF. DNA for the CDR3: TGTGCCAGCAGCTTGGCCGACAGGGCGGACGGAAACACCATATATTTT.

This chain connects TRBV27 to TRBJ2-3; the D gene is possibly TRBD1 (5 bases). Germline values: CDR1 MNHEY, CDR2 SMNVEV (reference sequence). The CDR3 has 15 residues. Between the trimmed V and J ends, which lost 4 bases and 3 bases, there was a span of 14 bases. The CDR3 region has the DNA TGTGCCAGCAGTTCCCCCCAAAACAGGACAGATACGCAGTATTTT. This encodes CASSSPQNRTDTQYF.

The chain couples TRBV2 to TRBJ1-3, with a tentative D call TRBD1 (5 bases). Trimming shortened V by 2 bases and J by 0 bases, and 17 bases separated the two germline ends. The germline V gene has CDR1 SNHLY and CDR2 FYNNEI. The CDR3 runs 18 residues. The CDR3 sequence: CASSERVRVMSSGNTIYF. The CDR3 DNA follows: TGTGCCAGCAGTGAAAGAGTCAGGGTGATGAGCTCTGGAAACACCATATATTTT.

V is TRBV4-2 and J is TRBJ1-1, with 9 bases lining up with TRBD1. This CDR3 contains 15 residues. Looked up from germline, CDR1 is LGHNA and CDR2 is YNFKEQ. V trimming: 4 bases; J trimming: 0 bases; junction bases outside the gene matches: 3. The CDR3 sequence is CASSPGQGMNTEAFF. The CDR3 bases are TGTGCCAGCAGCCCGGGACAGGGTATGAACACTGAAGCTTTCTTT.

This chain joins TRBV6-5 and TRBJ1-3; D unclear. The CDR3 runs 12 residues. Looked up from germline, CDR1 is MNHEY and CDR2 is SVGAGI. V lost 4 bases and J lost 4, with 5 bases in between. CDR3 sequence reads: CASSSVGNTIYF. As DNA, the CDR3 is TGTGCCAGCAGTTCGGTGGGAAACACCATATATTTT.

The chain couples TRBV20-1 to TRBJ1-1, with D hard to call. This CDR3 has 11 amino acids. V was shortened by 3 bases and J by 10 bases, with 12 bases between the two germline ends. CDR1 DFQATT and CDR2 SNEGSKA come from the germline V gene (reference sequence). CDR3 sequence reads: CSARSSGVAFF. In nucleotides, the CDR3 is TGCAGTGCTAGGTCCAGTGGGGTAGCTTTCTTT.

The genes are TRBV29-1 and TRBJ2-3, with 10 bases lining up with TRBD2. After removal of 3 bases from V and 2 bases from J, the junction contained 5 bases not matched to a gene. The CDR3 runs to 15 residues. Germline CDR1 is SQVTM and CDR2 is ANQGSEA. The CDR3 is CSVEGTSEDTDTQYF. CDR3 DNA sequence: TGCAGCGTTGAGGGGACTAGCGAGGACACAGATACGCAGTATTTT.